Detailed here is one T cell receptor beta chain. The antigen is unknown. CDR3 length equals 14 residues. V lost 7 bases to trimming and J lost 8 bases; unmatched junction nucleotides: 11. CDR1 SGHTA and CDR2 FQGNSA come from the germline V gene. Primers: 60 Vbeta forward and 13 Jbeta reverse. Measured with immunoSEQ multiplex PCR; TCRdb has only the in-frame clones, and not every one. The data show some 200,000 clones, with roughly 77% seen just once and approximately 0.36% held by the top ten. The data belong to a study of cytomegalovirus exposure and HLA in healthy donors. Findings and limits, study-wide: Later on, an analysis found that several of the most significant clusters appeared to be linked to common viral pathogens, which included parvovirus B19.

Sequencing was done on a sample of PBMCs. The receptor was isolated from a male donor in good health and CMV-seropositive. V is TRBV7-2 and J is TRBJ1-2; 9 bases agree with TRBD1. This chain's CDR3 is CASTPWDRDRGYTF. CDR3 DNA sequence: TGTGCCAGCACTCCTTGGGACAGGGATCGCGGCTACACCTTC. Full variable domain (missing parts from reference TRBV7-2 and TRBJ1-2): GAGVSQSPSNKVTEKGKDVELRCDPISGHTALYWYRQSLGQGLEFLIYFQGNSAPDKSGLPSDRFSAERTGGSVSTLTIQRTQQEDSAVYLCASTPWDRDRGYTFGSGTRLTVV.